This T cell receptor (beta chain) comes out of a study of OX40 agonist ivuxolimab in advanced cancers. Study-wide background: An agonistic anti-OX40 (CD134) antibody, ivuxolimab, was used to treat the patients. Males comprised 82.7% of the group, whose mean age was approximately 60 years (range roughly 20 to 90).

The V gene's germline CDR1 is MDHEN and CDR2 SYDVKM. The CDR3 length is 17 residues. Trimming pared 2 bases from V and 6 bases from J, leaving 17 bases between. In regard to this clone: Its target is unknown.

Sequencing used immunoSEQ multiplex PCR; TCRdb keeps in-frame clones, though not all of them. The data contain 13,000 or so clones, approximately 85% of them seen just once; the ten biggest clones take up 44%. Study results and limitations: There was clonal expansion of CD4+ and CD8+ blood T cells by week 6 at 0.1 to 3.0 mg/kg. On average, CD8+ T cells showed a greater number of expanded clones than CD4+.

The receptor comes from an adult with an advanced solid tumor such as melanoma, head and neck, liver or kidney cancer. The starting material was CD4+ or CD8+ T cells sorted from blood, obtained in a trial of the OX40 agonist ivuxolimab. This rearrangement joins TRBV28 to TRBJ1-6, with D possibly TRBD1 on 6 matching bases. CDR3 sequence (DNA): TGTGCCAGCAGTTTAACCCCCTACCGACAGGTTAATTCACCCCTCCACTTT. It specifies CASSLTPYRQVNSPLHF.